The 9 T cell receptor beta chains below come from one sample, sequenced in a study of molecular identifiers for immune sequencing clone quantification. Each CDR3 protein is one row after TCRdb ran MiXCR on the PCR reads. The sample carries just under 650,000 distinct CDR3 sequences, just under 20% recorded once. The sequencing input was naive CD8+ T cells from blood, with Jurkat cell RNA spiked in. Subset here: FACS-sorted CD8+CD4-CCR7+CD45RA+ naive T cells. These receptors all stem from a human donor in good health. Some libraries in this study had Jurkat cell RNA spiked in.

In DNA, the CDR3 is TGTGCCAGCAGTGACGTCCTTTCTGGAAACACCATATATTTT. It yields the protein CASSDVLSGNTIYF. V gene TRBV2 combines with J gene TRBJ1-3; no firm D call. Germline V gene lookup returns CDR1 SNHLY and CDR2 FYNNEI. The CDR3 covers 14 residues. Trimming left V 3 bases short and J 1 base short, with 7 bases between.

This clonotype was picked up many times. The rearrangement uses TRBV27 and TRBJ1-6; D gene ambiguous. Germline lookup yields CDR1 MNHEY and CDR2 SMNVEV (reference sequence). Trimming stripped 2 bases from V and 0 bases from J, with 8 bases between. The CDR3 loop spans 16 amino acids. The CDR3 nucleotides read TGTGCCAGCAGTTTACGACCAAGCTCCTATAATTCACCCCTCCACTTT. Its translation: CASSLRPSSYNSPLHF.

There are many counts of this clonotype. The rearrangement uses TRBV7-9 and TRBJ2-5, with 7 bases that match TRBD2. Germline trimming cut 5 bases from V and 5 bases from J; bases unmatched to any gene: 8. The germline V gene has CDR1 SEHNR and CDR2 FQNEAQ (reference sequence). This CDR3 has 14 amino acids. The CDR3 DNA follows: TGTGCCAGCAGCCCCCAACTAGCGAGCGAGACCCAGTACTTC. Translating gives CASSPQLASETQYF.

Notes on this clonotype: A read error may be the cause here, since a much bigger clone is one base away. V is TRBV27 and J is TRBJ1-1; TRBD1 might be the D (5 bases). The CDR3 runs 14 residues. From germline, CDR1 is MNHEY and CDR2 SMNVEV (reference sequence). DNA of the CDR3: TGTGCCAGCAGTTTATCCAGGGCGGGCACTGAAGCTCTCTTT. It specifies CASSLSRAGTEALF.

Worth noting for this clonotype: A much larger clone lies a single base off, so this may be a read error. J is TRBJ2-3 and V is TRBV6-1; D unclear. Germline V CDR1 and CDR2: MNHNS, SASEGT. Trimming pared 2 bases from V and 1 base from J, leaving 10 bases between. The CDR3 spans 15 residues. The DNA of the CDR3 is TGTGCCAGCAGTGAATTTCTATCGGGCACAGATACGCAGTATTTT. It yields the protein CASSEFLSGTDTQYF.

This clonotype was observed at least ten times. The chain combines TRBV19 with TRBJ2-7; TRBD1 matches 8 bases. Unmatched junction bases numbered 12, after V lost 5 bases and J lost 3 bases. The CDR3 runs 16 residues. CDR1 is LNHDA and CDR2 is SQIVND in the germline V gene (reference sequence). The CDR3 bases are TGTGCCAGTAGTGCCCAGGATCGGACAGGGCACTACGAGCAGTACTTC. Its translation: CASSAQDRTGHYEQYF.

This clonotype has a count of ten or more. This chain connects TRBV6-1 to TRBJ1-6, with a tentative D call TRBD1 (5 bases). CDR1 is MNHNS, CDR2 SASEGT, per germline. Trimming removed 3 bases at V and 7 bases at J, with 13 bases between. The CDR3 has 15 residues. The CDR3 coding sequence is TGTGCCAGCAGTGACAGGGATCGGACCAATTCACCCCTCCACTTT. As protein: CASSDRDRTNSPLHF.

This clonotype was seen a few times. This sequence joins TRBV9 and TRBJ2-2; the match to TRBD1 covers 10 bases. V lost 2 bases to trimming and J lost 7 bases; unmatched junction nucleotides: 5. This CDR3 is built from 15 residues. Germline CDR1 reads SGDLS; CDR2 reads YYNGEE. Here the CDR3 reads CASSVGQGVNGELFF. For the CDR3, the DNA is TGTGCCAGCAGCGTCGGACAGGGGGTAAACGGGGAGCTGTTTTTT.

This chain links TRBV14 with TRBJ1-2; 11 bases are shared with TRBD1. This CDR3 has 15 residues. CDR1 and CDR2 from the germline V gene are SGHDN and FVKESK. J was trimmed by 8 bases and V by 5 bases; bases with no gene match: 10. The CDR3 DNA reads as TGTGCCAGCAGCTACTTGGGACAGGGGGAGGTCGGCTACACCTTC. This sequence encodes CASSYLGQGEVGYTF.